These 18 T cell receptor beta chains share one sample of origin, sequenced in a study of blood T cells in healthy people across ages. Primers used in a second PCR of roughly 6 to 11 cycles were a sample-barcoded 5' primer and a J-beta primer mix. TCRdb processed the 5' RACE reads anew with MiXCR; each CDR3 protein has one entry. The sample holds approximately 1,000,000 distinct CDR3 sequences, approximately 38% seen once. The material sequenced was blood. Receptors originate from a man between 18 and 29 years old in good health.

This clonotype was counted a few times. The chain links TRBV5-4 to TRBJ1-1, with a tentative D call TRBD1 (5 bases). V was cut by 3 bases and J by 1 base, with 13 bases left in between. The V gene's germline CDR1 is SGHNT and CDR2 YYREEE (reference sequence). The CDR3 length is 15 residues. Here the CDR3 reads CASSSAPTANTEAFF. CDR3 nucleotides: TGTGCCAGCAGCTCGGCCCCGACAGCGAACACTGAAGCTTTCTTT. The variable domain in full, with the rest retrieved from reference TRBV5-4 and TRBJ1-1, is ETGVTQSPTHLIKTRGQQVTLRCSSQSGHNTVSWYQQALGQGPQFIFQYYREEENGRGNFPPRFSGLQFPNYSSELNVNALELDDSALYLCASSSAPTANTEAFFGQGTRLTVV.

V usage is TRBV9 and J usage is TRBJ2-1; 12 nucleotides align to TRBD2. V trimming: 0 bases; J trimming: 3 bases; junction bases outside the gene matches: 10. CDR1 and CDR2 (germline): SGDLS, YYNGEE. There are 19 residues in the CDR3. CDR3 nucleotide sequence: TGTGCCAGCAGCGTAGTACCTCGACTAGCGGGGGACCACTACAATGAGCAGTTCTTC. Translated, it gives CASSVVPRLAGDHYNEQFF.

The chain has TRBV21-1 and TRBJ2-1. TRBV21-1 is noted as a pseudogene. This CDR3 is 13 amino acids long. This CDR3 reads CASSKALTGMQFF. CDR3 coding DNA: TGTGCCAGCAGCAAAGCGCTTACGGGTATGCAGTTCTTC.

CDR3 bases: TGTGCCTGGAAGACTGAAGAGACCCAGTACTTC. Its translation: CAWKTEETQYF. This rearrangement joins TRBV30 to TRBJ2-5; D is undetermined. The CDR3 contains 11 residues. V was clipped by 4 bases and J by 3 bases, with 6 bases between them. Germline loops: CDR1 GTSNPN, CDR2 SVGIG (reference sequence). Combining the CDR3 with reference TRBV30 and TRBJ2-5 gives the whole variable domain SQTIHQWPATLVQPVGSPLSLECTVEGTSNPNLYWYRQAAGRGLQLLFYSVGIGQISSEVPQNLSASRPQDRQFILSSKKLLLSDSGFYLCAWKTEETQYFGPGTRLLVL.

The V call is TRBV29-1, the J call TRBJ2-5, with D perhaps TRBD2 (6 bases). CDR3 size: 14 residues. Between the trimmed V and J ends, which lost 6 bases and 13 bases, there was a span of 27 bases. CDR1 SQVTM and CDR2 ANQGSEA come from the germline V gene. The CDR3, as DNA: TGCAGCGTCGCTGCCAATGGGGGAGGCTACGAGCGGTACTTC. Its translation is CSVAANGGGYERYF. Full variable domain (missing parts from reference TRBV29-1 and TRBJ2-5): SAVISQKPSRDICQRGTSLTIQCQVDSQVTMMFWYRQQPGQSLTLIATANQGSEATYESGFVIDKFPISRPNLTFSTLTVSNMSPEDSSIYLCSVAANGGGYERYFGPGTRLLVL.

The CDR3 DNA reads TGTGCCAGCAGCGTAAGGACAAACGCAGATACGCAGTATTTT. This gives the protein CASSVRTNADTQYF. The rearrangement joins TRBV9 to TRBJ2-3; possibly TRBD1 for D (5 bases). CDR1 SGDLS and CDR2 YYNGEE come from the germline V gene. V was cut by 1 base and J by 4 bases, with 10 bases left in between. The CDR3 sequence is 14 residues long.

The chain is built from TRBV7-9 and TRBJ1-1; D not resolved. Per the germline V gene, CDR1 is SEHNR and CDR2 is FQNEAQ (reference sequence). The length of the CDR3 is 15 residues. V lost 3 bases to trimming and J lost 4 bases, with 15 bases between them. DNA of the CDR3: TGTGCCAGCAGCTTTGGGGATTGGGGAGGCACTGAAGCTTTCTTT. Encoded protein: CASSFGDWGGTEAFF.

This chain connects TRBV5-6 to TRBJ1-1; TRBD1 aligns across 9 bases. Germline CDR1 reads SGHDT; CDR2 reads YYEEEE. V was clipped by 3 bases and J by 5 bases; unmatched bases: 8. The CDR3 runs 15 residues. The CDR3 is CASSSFTGGWTEAFF. Here the CDR3 DNA reads TGTGCCAGCAGCTCATTCACAGGGGGCTGGACTGAAGCTTTCTTT.

This clonotype was recorded many times. The chain is built from TRBV4-3 and TRBJ1-2; D remains unclear. The germline gives CDR1 LGHNA, CDR2 YSLEER. The CDR3 contains 15 residues. Trimming stripped 0 bases from V and 2 bases from J, with 10 bases between. CDR3 in amino acids: CASSQDWAANYGYTF. The CDR3 DNA reads TGCGCCAGCAGCCAAGATTGGGCCGCGAACTATGGCTACACCTTC.

CDR3 coding DNA: TGTGCCAGCAGTGTGTACGGGACGGGTACGACGGATACGCAGTATTTT. It encodes CASSVYGTGTTDTQYF. The chain couples TRBV2 to TRBJ2-3; D may match TRBD1 or TRBD2 (5 bases each). Germline CDR1 SNHLY, CDR2 FYNNEI. The ends were cut back, 4 bases at V and 6 bases at J, with 20 bases in the middle. This CDR3 spans 16 amino acids.

This clonotype was counted a single time. This chain joins TRBV7-9 and TRBJ1-2; 8 bases align to TRBD1. CDR1 is SEHNR, CDR2 FQNEAQ, per germline (reference sequence). The CDR3 consists of 15 residues. V gave up 1 base and J gave up 3 bases; unmatched junction bases: 4. The CDR3 DNA reads as TGTGCCAGCAGCTTAGGGACAGGGTCAGACTATGGCTACACCTTC. Protein: CASSLGTGSDYGYTF.

The chain uses TRBV12-3 or TRBV12-4 and TRBJ2-4, with D possibly TRBD1 on 6 matching bases. The J call is in doubt because the DNA end fits TRBJ2-7 better. This CDR3 spans 13 amino acids. CDR3 loop: CASQAGVQDEQYF. The CDR3 bases are TGTGCCAGTCAAGCAGGGGTTCAGGACGAGCAGTACTTC.

There are a few counts of this clonotype. The V gene is TRBV29-1, the J gene TRBJ2-3; perhaps TRBD1 as D (6 bases). Trimming took off 0 bases at V and 3 bases at J, with 19 bases between the two ends. The V gene's germline CDR1 is SQVTM and CDR2 ANQGSEA. This CDR3 has 17 amino acids. CDR3 amino acids: CSVEDSRQEDPTDTQYF. For the CDR3, the DNA is TGCAGCGTTGAAGATTCCAGACAGGAGGACCCTACAGATACGCAGTATTTT.

CDR3 residues: CASNWVIANEKLFF. The CDR3 region has the DNA TGTGCCAGCAACTGGGTGATTGCTAATGAAAAACTGTTTTTT. This rearrangement joins TRBV2 to TRBJ1-4; D remains unclear. The CDR3 has 14 amino acids. The germline V and J ends were trimmed by 7 bases and 3 bases, with 12 bases remaining between them. The germline CDR1 and CDR2 sequences are SNHLY and FYNNEI.

Concerning this clonotype itself: Being one base from a much bigger clone, this may be a read error. The J gene is TRBJ2-7, the V gene TRBV6-5; 9 bases align to TRBD2. The CDR3 has 15 residues. Germline-derived CDR1 and CDR2 are MNHEY and SVGAGI. J gave up 7 bases and V 4 bases, and 11 bases lay outside the gene matches. CDR3 DNA: TGTGCCAGCAGTTCCCTGAGCGGGGGGACCAATGAGCAGTACTTC. This encodes CASSSLSGGTNEQYF.

This clonotype has just a few counts. This chain joins TRBV4-2 and TRBJ1-2; D is undetermined. The V gene lost 0 bases and the J gene lost 3 bases, with 14 bases spanning the gap. This CDR3 contains 16 residues. Germline V lookup: CDR1 LGHNA, CDR2 YNFKEQ. As DNA, the CDR3 is TGTGCCAGCAGCCAAGATCGAATGGGTTGGTACTATGGCTACACCTTC. Translation: CASSQDRMGWYYGYTF.

Only a few counts were recorded for this clonotype. The chain joins TRBV5-1 to TRBJ2-1, with D maybe TRBD2 (6 bases). Germline lookup yields CDR1 SGHRS and CDR2 YFSETQ. The CDR3 spans 13 residues. V gave up 4 bases and J gave up 9 bases, with 14 bases separating them. The CDR3 nucleotides read TGCGCCAGCAGCGTATCTAGCGCGGCTGAGCAGTTCTTC. It encodes CASSVSSAAEQFF.

The chain has TRBV29-1 and TRBJ1-1; D gene uncertain. The CDR3 runs to 12 residues. The germline CDR1 and CDR2 sequences are SQVTM and ANQGSEA. Trimming stripped 3 bases from V and 0 bases from J, with 5 bases between. CDR3 DNA: TGCAGCGTTGATAACCTGAACACTGAAGCTTTCTTT. Protein product: CSVDNLNTEAFF. Based on the CDR3 plus reference TRBV29-1 and TRBJ1-1, the full variable domain is SAVISQKPSRDICQRGTSLTIQCQVDSQVTMMFWYRQQPGQSLTLIATANQGSEATYESGFVIDKFPISRPNLTFSTLTVSNMSPEDSSIYLCSVDNLNTEAFFGQGTRLTVV.